Presented here are 24 T cell receptor beta chains from one specimen sequenced in a study of T-cell memory formation after mild COVID-19 (TCRdb year 2021). The method was 5' RACE. Sequencing relied on an Illumina NovaSeq 6000. The raw public data were reprocessed by TCRdb itself: fastp quality trimming at Q25, MiXCR clonotype calling, in-frame beta chains only. Identical CDR3 protein sequences are pooled into one entry, listed with their most common genes and DNA. The sample table lists fewer than 110,000 distinct CDR3 sequences, approximately 15% of them with a count of one. The ten largest clones take up less than 40% of the sample. The sample consisted of PBMCs or a T cell subset sorted from them (not recorded which). Receptors originate from a man aged 18 to 30 who had mild COVID-19 (a few samples of this study predate the infection). The sample titles of this study are shuffled in the database, so cell type and time point are left out; the donor was told from shared clones.

The J gene is TRBJ2-5, the V gene TRBV29-1; TRBD2 matches at 8 bases. With 2 bases clipped from V and 1 base from J, the junction kept 6 bases outside the gene matches. The CDR3 length is 15 residues. In germline, CDR1 is SQVTM, CDR2 ANQGSEA. This chain's CDR3 is CSVELAGGFQETQYF. The CDR3 region has the DNA TGCAGCGTTGAACTGGCGGGGGGTTTCCAAGAGACCCAGTACTTC.

The chain is built from TRBV19 and TRBJ2-5; a possible D gene is TRBD1 (6 bases). This CDR3 comprises 12 residues. The germline gives CDR1 LNHDA, CDR2 SQIVND (reference sequence). The CDR3 sequence is CSRTVAQETQYF. The CDR3 coding sequence is TGTTCTCGGACAGTAGCGCAAGAGACCCAGTACTTC.

This clonotype was detected ten times or more. The CDR3 loop is CASSHASGGLDTQYF. In DNA form, the CDR3 reads TGTGCCAGCAGCCACGCCTCAGGGGGGCTAGATACGCAGTATTTT. The gene calls are TRBV4-2 and TRBJ2-3, with D perhaps TRBD1 (7 bases). Germline values: CDR1 LGHNA, CDR2 YNFKEQ. The CDR3 extends over 15 amino acids. Trimming took off 3 bases at V and 5 bases at J, with 15 bases between the two ends.

Many counts were recorded for this clonotype. This chain links TRBV10-2 with TRBJ2-3; D may be TRBD1 or TRBD2 (5 bases each). The germline V and J ends were trimmed by 3 bases and 8 bases, with 6 bases remaining between them. Germline V gives CDR1 WSHSY, CDR2 SAAADI. CDR3 length equals 11 residues. DNA for the CDR3: TGCGCCAGCAGTGATGGGGGTACGCAGTATTTT. Protein sequence: CASSDGGTQYF.

This clonotype was seen a few times. The chain employs TRBV27 and TRBJ2-7; 8 nucleotides line up with TRBD1. Trimming took 6 bases from V and 5 from J; bases not matched to a gene: 6. The V gene's germline CDR1 is MNHEY and CDR2 SMNVEV (reference sequence). The CDR3 runs to 13 residues. The CDR3 spells CASSRDRRDEQYV. The DNA for the CDR3 is TGTGCCAGCAGCAGGGACAGGAGAGACGAGCAGTACGTC.

A few counts support this clonotype. This chain links TRBV7-2 with TRBJ2-7, with TRBD1 as a possible D gene (6 bases). This CDR3 has 14 amino acids. V lost 1 base to trimming and J lost 3 bases, with 10 bases between them. Germline V lookup: CDR1 SGHTA, CDR2 FQGNSA. DNA for the CDR3: TGTGCCAGCAGCTTAGGGGGGCAGTACTACGAGCAGTACTTC. This encodes CASSLGGQYYEQYF.

This rearrangement joins TRBV29-1 to TRBJ1-1; 7 nucleotides agree with TRBD1. CDR3 length: 10 amino acids. Germline lookup yields CDR1 SQVTM and CDR2 ANQGSEA. After removal of 7 bases from V and 7 bases from J, the junction contained 3 bases not matched to a gene. The CDR3 spells CSGYRGEAFF. The CDR3 DNA follows: TGCAGCGGCTACAGGGGTGAAGCTTTCTTT.

This clonotype was counted between two and nine times. The junction shows a germline mismatch at one end, possibly a read error. The chain employs TRBV5-6 and TRBJ2-5; 7 bases agree with TRBD2. This CDR3 contains 14 residues. Germline V lookup: CDR1 SGHDT, CDR2 YYEEEE. CDR3: CASSSPGRQETHYF. CDR3 coding DNA: TGTGCCAGCAGCTCGCCCGGGAGGCAAGAGACCCATTACTTC.

V and J are TRBV5-1 and TRBJ2-1; D uncertain. Trimming left V 4 bases short and J 0 bases short, with 17 bases between. The V gene's germline CDR1 is SGHRS and CDR2 YFSETQ. The CDR3 extends over 17 amino acids. Written as DNA, the CDR3 is TGCGCCAGCAGCGCCGTGACTTTCCGGAGCTCCTACAATGAGCAGTTCTTC. Its protein product is CASSAVTFRSSYNEQFF. The full variable domain, with the rest looked up from reference TRBV5-1 and TRBJ2-1, is KAGVTQTPRYLIKTRGQQVTLSCSPISGHRSVSWYQQTPGQGLQFLFEYFSETQRNKGNFPGRFSGRQFSNSRSEMNVSTLELGDSALYLCASSAVTFRSSYNEQFFGPGTRLTVL.

This chain uses TRBV4-1 with TRBJ1-2; D might be TRBD1 (5 bases). CDR1 and CDR2 (germline): MGHRA, YSYEKL. The V gene lost 2 bases and the J gene lost 1 base, with 11 bases spanning the gap. CDR3 length equals 15 residues. The CDR3 sequence is CASSQTRGGNYGYTF. In nucleotides, the CDR3 is TGCGCCAGCAGCCAAACCCGGGGGGGTAACTATGGCTACACCTTC.

In its sample, this clonotype is medium-sized (0.01 to 0.1%). V and J are TRBV6-5 and TRBJ2-1; 8 nucleotides agree with TRBD2. Trimming at V came to 5 bases and at J to 0 bases, leaving 12 bases not matched to a gene. The CDR3 contains 18 residues. Germline lookup yields CDR1 MNHEY and CDR2 SVGAGI. CDR3 sequence: CASSLLAGQPSSYNEQFF. In DNA form, the CDR3 reads TGTGCCAGCAGTCTCCTAGCGGGCCAACCGAGCTCCTACAATGAGCAGTTCTTC.

This clonotype was seen ten or more times. The CDR3 sequence is CASSWTTGGLNYGYTF. The CDR3 DNA reads as TGTGCCAGCAGTTGGACCACAGGGGGATTAAACTATGGCTACACCTTC. The rearrangement joins TRBV6-5 to TRBJ1-2; 8 bases map to TRBD1. Germline V gives CDR1 MNHEY, CDR2 SVGAGI. Unmatched junction bases numbered 9, after V lost 4 bases and J lost 2 bases. The CDR3 spans 16 residues.

The rearrangement uses TRBV27 and TRBJ2-7; D may correspond to TRBD1 or TRBD2 (5 bases each). This CDR3 contains 15 residues. V was pared by 8 bases and J by 0 bases, with 17 bases between. Germline CDR1 reads MNHEY; CDR2 reads SMNVEV (reference sequence). CDR3 sequence: CASRMWDLSSYEQYV. The CDR3 DNA sequence: TGTGCCAGCCGGATGTGGGACCTAAGCTCCTACGAGCAGTACGTC.

The chain's CDR3 is CASSDTVWVVQYF. In nucleotides, the CDR3 is TGTGCCAGCAGCGATACGGTGTGGGTTGTGCAGTATTTT. This rearrangement joins TRBV9 to TRBJ2-3; D is undetermined. The CDR3 is made up of 13 amino acids. Between the trimmed V and J ends, which lost 3 bases and 11 bases, there was a span of 16 bases. Per the germline V gene, CDR1 is SGDLS and CDR2 is YYNGEE.

This clonotype was seen only a few times. A single base separates this from a much larger clone, so it may be a read error. The rearrangement uses TRBV20-1 and TRBJ2-1, with D possibly matching TRBD1 (5 bases). This CDR3 is 16 amino acids long. From germline, CDR1 is DFQATT and CDR2 SNEGSKA (reference sequence). V was shortened by 4 bases and J by 3 bases, with 19 bases between the two germline ends. The DNA for the CDR3 is TGCAGTGCTATCATGGGGCAGGGTGGTTTCTACAATGAGCAGTTCTTC. This sequence encodes CSAIMGQGGFYNEQFF.

This clonotype was recorded a few times. The rearrangement uses TRBV6-2 or TRBV6-3 and TRBJ1-6; 8 bases fit TRBD1. Trimming took 6 bases from V and 7 from J; bases not matched to a gene: 11. This CDR3 region has 16 residues. Per the germline V gene, CDR1 is MNHEY and CDR2 is SVGEGT. The CDR3 loop is CASSHRPGQVNSPLHF. The DNA for the CDR3 is TGTGCCAGCAGCCATCGCCCGGGACAGGTGAATTCACCCCTCCACTTT.

V usage is TRBV7-2 and J usage is TRBJ1-5; no firm D call. This CDR3 has 18 amino acids. CDR1 SGHTA and CDR2 FQGNSA come from the germline V gene. Trimming removed 5 bases at V and 4 bases at J, with 24 bases between. The CDR3: CASSHGIMEGFGNQPQHF. The CDR3 bases are TGTGCCAGCAGCCACGGGATCATGGAGGGCTTTGGGAATCAGCCCCAGCATTTT.

The rearrangement links TRBV7-9 to TRBJ2-3, with 8 bases fitting TRBD2. J lost 2 bases, V lost 6 bases, and 7 bases had no gene match. Germline V gene data show CDR1 as SEHNR and CDR2 as FQNEAQ (reference sequence). The CDR3 contains 15 residues. CDR3 DNA: TGTGCCAGCAGGGTTAGCGGGGCGCACACAGATACGCAGTATTTT. Amino acid sequence: CASRVSGAHTDTQYF.

The CDR3 bases are TGTGCCAGCAGCTTAGTCGACAGTTATACTAGCACAGATACGCAGTATTTT. Translating it yields CASSLVDSYTSTDTQYF. The chain is built from TRBV7-6 and TRBJ2-3; D perhaps matches TRBD1 (5 bases). Germline-derived CDR1 and CDR2 are SGHVS and FNYEAQ. Deletions cut 1 base from V and 0 bases from J, with 14 bases between. The CDR3 totals 17 residues.

The DNA for the CDR3 is TGCAGTGCTAGAGATCTTGGGGGCGAGGACCTCGACTTTAGCAATCAGCCCCAGCATTTT. Protein sequence: CSARDLGGEDLDFSNQPQHF. The chain recombines TRBV20-1 with TRBJ1-5, with D maybe TRBD1 (6 bases). The ends were cut back, 0 bases at V and 0 bases at J, with 24 bases in the middle. CDR1 DFQATT and CDR2 SNEGSKA come from the germline V gene (reference sequence). The CDR3 contains 20 residues.

The chain recombines TRBV6-2 or TRBV6-3 with TRBJ2-7, with D possibly TRBD1 on 6 matching bases. The germline CDR1 and CDR2 sequences are MNHEY and SVGEGT. Trimming removed 2 bases from V and 1 base from J, with 9 bases in between. The CDR3 covers 14 residues. CDR3 region: CASSYHGTSYEQYV. In DNA, the CDR3 is TGTGCCAGCAGTTACCACGGGACATCCTACGAGCAGTACGTC.

This clonotype was picked up many times. J is TRBJ2-4 and V is TRBV12-3 or TRBV12-4, with 8 bases lining up with TRBD1. Trimming took 7 bases from V and 1 from J; bases not matched to a gene: 12. The CDR3 contains 17 residues. The CDR3 DNA sequence: TGTGCCAGCAAGGCCCCCACAGGGGGTAACGCCAAAAACATTCAGTACTTC. It translates to CASKAPTGGNAKNIQYF.

This clonotype was seen only a few times. The genes are TRBV19 and TRBJ2-6; no firm D call. Trimming took off 3 bases at V and 4 bases at J, with 10 bases between the two ends. CDR3 length: 15 amino acids. Germline CDR1 is LNHDA and CDR2 is SQIVND (reference sequence). The CDR3 loop reads CASSMRPAGANVLTF. The CDR3 coding sequence is TGTGCCAGTAGTATGAGGCCCGCGGGGGCCAACGTCCTGACTTTC.

This clonotype was found a few times. CDR3 nucleotides: TGTGCCAGCAGCGTGACTAGCGGGGGGCCGAACACCGGGGAGCTGTTTTTT. It is translated as CASSVTSGGPNTGELFF. V gene TRBV9 combines with J gene TRBJ2-2, with 13 bases that match TRBD2. After removal of 2 bases from V and 0 bases from J, the junction contained 1 base not matched to a gene. Germline CDR1 SGDLS, CDR2 YYNGEE. The CDR3 has 17 amino acids. The whole variable domain, remainder taken from reference TRBV9 and TRBJ2-2, is DSGVTQTPKHLITATGQRVTLRCSPRSGDLSVYWYQQSLDQGLQFLIQYYNGEERAKGNILERFSAQQFPDLHSELNLSSLELGDSALYFCASSVTSGGPNTGELFFGEGSRLTVL.